This T cell receptor (beta chain) was observed in a study of OX40 agonist ivuxolimab in advanced cancers. The wider study: At around 81% male, the cohort had a mean age of 60 years, ranging from about 20 to 79. General observations from the study: With doses of 0.1-3.0 mg/kg, partial responders showed among the lowest clonal expansion. On average, CD8+ T cells showed a greater number of expanded clones than CD4+.

In regard to this clone: Its antigen is unknown.

Some clones are missing from TCRdb's copy, which holds only in-frame ones; the method was immunoSEQ multiplex PCR. This table holds some 81,000 clones, just over 85% found once. This CDR3 spans 16 amino acids. The V end was cut by 4 bases, the J end by 2 bases, with 15 bases between. CDR1 is SGDLS and CDR2 is YYNGEE in the germline V gene. Source: CD4+ or CD8+ T cells sorted from blood, taken in a trial of the OX40 agonist ivuxolimab. This clonotype originated in an adult with an advanced solid tumor such as melanoma, head and neck, liver or kidney cancer. The J gene is TRBJ1-4, the V gene TRBV9, with D maybe TRBD1 (6 bases). The CDR3, as DNA: TGTGCCAGCAGCCCATACGCCGGACAGACTAATGAAAAACTGTTTTTT. Protein sequence: CASSPYAGQTNEKLFF.